The 19 T cell receptor beta chains in this list originate from one sample, sequenced in a study of shared clonotypes between healthy human individuals. Naivety among CD8 cells was defined by CD45RO negativity and positive CCR7 selection, thereby excluding terminally differentiated effector memory CD45RA+ cells. TCRdb's copy holds only in-frame clones and misses some; the assay was immunoSEQ multiplex PCR. This table has about 680,000 clones, roughly nine tenths appearing once. Source material: naive CD8+ T cells sorted from blood. The receptor set was obtained from a man younger than 40 in good health.

The chain employs TRBV6-5 and TRBJ2-5, with 13 bases fitting TRBD2. This CDR3 has 14 amino acids. V lost 4 bases, J lost 5 bases, and 1 base stayed unmatched. Germline CDR1 MNHEY, CDR2 SVGAGI. CDR3 residues: CASSWTSGSETQYF. The DNA of the CDR3 is TGTGCCAGCAGTTGGACTAGCGGGAGCGAGACCCAGTACTTC.

This chain joins TRBV5-1 and TRBJ2-3; D gene ambiguous. The V end was cut by 3 bases, the J end by 2 bases, with 10 bases between. Germline V gene sequence: CDR1 SGHRS, CDR2 YFSETQ. This CDR3 spans 14 amino acids. Here the CDR3 reads CASSSGPYTDTQYF. For the CDR3, the DNA is TGCGCCAGCAGCTCCGGGCCTTACACAGATACGCAGTATTTT.

V is TRBV5-4 and J is TRBJ2-1; TRBD2 agrees at 8 bases. The CDR3 contains 11 residues. V shed 10 bases, J shed 7 bases, and the junction held 4 bases outside the gene matches. The germline gives CDR1 SGHNT, CDR2 YYREEE (reference sequence). DNA of the CDR3: TGTGCCCTCGGGGGGGGGAATGAGCAGTTCTTC. Its protein product is CALGGGNEQFF.

In DNA form, the CDR3 reads TGTGCCACTCTGCACTCGACAGGGGGCCTTAACAATCAGCCCCAGCATTTT. This encodes CATLHSTGGLNNQPQHF. V is TRBV15 and J is TRBJ1-5, with 10 bases matching TRBD1. Germline V gene data show CDR1 as LNHNV and CDR2 as YYDKDF (reference sequence). Germline trimming cut 9 bases from V and 3 bases from J; bases unmatched to any gene: 14. This CDR3 is 17 amino acids long.

The chain recombines TRBV27 with TRBJ2-1; 9 bases agree with TRBD2. The length of the CDR3 is 16 residues. V shed 5 bases, J shed 2 bases, and the junction held 7 bases outside the gene matches. Per germline, CDR1 MNHEY and CDR2 SMNVEV (reference sequence). In nucleotides, the CDR3 is TGTGCCAGCAGTCTTACTCTAGCGGGACCCTACAATGAGCAGTTCTTC. This translates into CASSLTLAGPYNEQFF.

As for this clone: Other DNA sequences in this sample translate to the same CDR3. The chain joins TRBV29-1 to TRBJ1-2; 7 positions match TRBD1. Germline CDR1 and CDR2: SQVTM and ANQGSEA. The CDR3 runs to 13 residues. The junction had 5 bases not matched to a gene; V was cut back by 5 bases and J by 2 bases. The CDR3 nucleotides read TGCAGCGTTCCCCAGGGGGTAAACTATGGCTACACCTTC. Its translation is CSVPQGVNYGYTF.

The chain has TRBV10-2 and TRBJ1-1; D perhaps matches TRBD1 (6 bases). The CDR3 has 14 amino acids. Trimming cost V 7 bases and J 2 bases, with 14 bases left between them. CDR1 is WSHSY and CDR2 is SAAADI in the germline V gene. Here the CDR3 reads CASMGAGINTEAFF. Written as DNA, the CDR3 is TGCGCCAGCATGGGGGCAGGGATAAACACTGAAGCTTTCTTT.

The CDR3 DNA reads as TGTGCCAGCAGTTATAGATTTGGCGGGAACACTGAAGCTTTCTTT. It translates to CASSYRFGGNTEAFF. The rearrangement joins TRBV6-5 to TRBJ1-1, with no clear D. Germline V gene data show CDR1 as MNHEY and CDR2 as SVGAGI. The V and J ends lost 3 bases and 1 base respectively, with 12 bases between them. The CDR3 runs 15 residues.

This clone was counted between two and nine times. V is TRBV2 and J is TRBJ2-7; D may match TRBD1 or TRBD2 (5 bases each). CDR1 and CDR2 (germline): SNHLY, FYNNEI. Trimming cost V 8 bases and J 4 bases, with 12 bases left between them. The CDR3 extends over 12 amino acids. CDR3 coding DNA: TGTGCCAGCTACCGGGACGGGTACGAGCAGTACTTC. Translating it yields CASYRDGYEQYF.

CDR3 protein: CAWMSSSSYEQYF. CDR3 DNA: TGTGCCTGGATGTCCAGTAGCTCCTACGAGCAGTACTTC. This chain uses TRBV30 with TRBJ2-7; D not certain. The V end was cut by 4 bases, the J end by 0 bases, with 10 bases between. CDR1 GTSNPN and CDR2 SVGIG come from the germline V gene (reference sequence). The CDR3 is 13 amino acids.

The chain recombines TRBV9 with TRBJ2-3, with unresolved D. The germline CDR1 and CDR2 sequences are SGDLS and YYNGEE. The CDR3 is made up of 14 amino acids. V was trimmed by 0 bases and J by 5 bases, leaving 10 bases between them. CDR3 sequence: CASSVAGVVDTQYF. The CDR3, as DNA: TGTGCCAGCAGCGTAGCGGGTGTTGTAGATACGCAGTATTTT.

Details on this clone: Other DNA sequences of this sample code for an identical CDR3. The chain is built from TRBV4-1 and TRBJ1-1, with unresolved D. Germline values: CDR1 MGHRA, CDR2 YSYEKL. Trimming removed 1 base at V and 3 bases at J, with 3 bases between. The CDR3 consists of 12 residues. In nucleotides, the CDR3 is TGCGCCAGCAGCCAAGGATACACTGAAGCTTTCTTT. This codes for CASSQGYTEAFF.

The chain employs TRBV7-8 and TRBJ2-7; 10 bases line up with TRBD2. Germline assignment: CDR1 SGHVS and CDR2 FQNEAQ. The CDR3 sequence is 16 residues long. After removal of 3 bases from V and 2 bases from J, the junction contained 7 bases not matched to a gene. The DNA of the CDR3 is TGTGCCAGCAGCTTCCAGCGGGAGGGCCTCACCTACGAGCAGTACTTC. This encodes CASSFQREGLTYEQYF.

This clone was seen only a few times. The rearrangement links TRBV6-5 to TRBJ2-2, with no clear D. This CDR3 is 15 amino acids long. With 4 bases removed from V and 1 base from J, the gap between germline ends came to 10 bases. Germline loops: CDR1 MNHEY, CDR2 SVGAGI. Written as DNA, the CDR3 is TGTGCCAGCAGTTCGATGGTTGTGAACACCGGGGAGCTGTTTTTT. It is translated as CASSSMVVNTGELFF.

The CDR3 DNA is TGTGCCAGCAGTCTAGACAGGGTCTACAATGAGCAGTTCTTC. It codes for CASSLDRVYNEQFF. V and J are TRBV28 and TRBJ2-1, with 7 positions matching TRBD1. Germline values: CDR1 MDHEN, CDR2 SYDVKM. CDR3 length: 14 amino acids. Losses at the gene ends were 5 bases for V and 3 bases for J; bases not matched to a gene: 4.

CDR3 region: CASSSGTSGSNEQFF. In DNA form, the CDR3 reads TGCGCCAGCAGCTCCGGGACTAGCGGGAGCAATGAGCAGTTCTTC. The V and J genes are TRBV5-1 and TRBJ2-1; 14 nucleotides line up with TRBD2. The length of the CDR3 is 15 residues. The trim removed 3 bases at V and 6 bases at J, leaving 2 bases unmatched. Germline V CDR1 and CDR2: SGHRS, YFSETQ.

This rearrangement joins TRBV14 to TRBJ1-1; D perhaps matches TRBD1 (6 bases). Trimming stripped 3 bases from V and 6 bases from J, with 14 bases between. Germline lookup yields CDR1 SGHDN and CDR2 FVKESK. The length of the CDR3 is 14 residues. The CDR3 loop reads CASSHGGRLAEAFF. The DNA for the CDR3 is TGTGCCAGCAGCCACGGGGGGCGCCTAGCTGAAGCTTTCTTT.

The rearrangement links TRBV19 to TRBJ1-4; D is undetermined. Per the germline V gene, CDR1 is LNHDA and CDR2 is SQIVND (reference sequence). The CDR3 contains 15 residues. Trimming removed 4 bases at V and 6 bases at J, with 15 bases between. CDR3 DNA: TGTGCCAGTAGTACCCACCACAACGTCGATGAAAAACTGTTTTTT. It encodes CASSTHHNVDEKLFF.

The rearrangement joins TRBV11-2 to TRBJ2-1; D possibly uses TRBD1 or TRBD2 (6 bases each). Germline V gene sequence: CDR1 SGHAT, CDR2 FQNNGV. CDR3 length: 17 amino acids. V was trimmed by 5 bases and J by 6 bases, leaving 23 bases between them. The CDR3 DNA sequence: TGTGCCAGCAGCCCGACCCCCACGGGGGCGCGGGCCAATGAGCAGTTCTTC. Translating it yields CASSPTPTGARANEQFF.